This entry concerns a single TCR beta chain. Its target is unknown. The data were obtained in a study of cytotoxic CD8 clonotypes in ibrutinib-treated CLL. The wider study: The group held some 11 relapsed/refractory and 15 treatment-naive patients, with under 18 IGHV unmutated.

Libraries were prepared by immunoSEQ multiplex PCR; TCRdb keeps only in-frame clonotypes and omits some of them. In the table there are over 250,000 clones, more than 70% of which are singletons. Study results and caveats: Clonality (at baseline) was higher than in age-matched healthy donors and tracked circulating CD8+ T-cell counts. Progressing and sustained-remission patients had different sampling times. Public clonotypes were uncommon and contracted or stayed stable on treatment.

Here the sequenced sample was PBMCs, taken at disease progression, from a patient treated with ibrutinib. The sequence derives from a human donor with chronic lymphocytic leukemia.

The CDR3: CASSLGPGTGPLSPLHF. CDR3 nucleotides: TGTGCCAGCAGCTTGGGACCCGGGACAGGTCCCCTCTCACCCCTCCACTTT. The chain employs TRBV5-6 and TRBJ1-6; 8 nucleotides line up with TRBD1. CDR3 length: 17 residues. Germline CDR1 reads SGHDT; CDR2 reads YYEEEE. V gave up 0 bases and J gave up 10 bases; unmatched junction bases: 12.